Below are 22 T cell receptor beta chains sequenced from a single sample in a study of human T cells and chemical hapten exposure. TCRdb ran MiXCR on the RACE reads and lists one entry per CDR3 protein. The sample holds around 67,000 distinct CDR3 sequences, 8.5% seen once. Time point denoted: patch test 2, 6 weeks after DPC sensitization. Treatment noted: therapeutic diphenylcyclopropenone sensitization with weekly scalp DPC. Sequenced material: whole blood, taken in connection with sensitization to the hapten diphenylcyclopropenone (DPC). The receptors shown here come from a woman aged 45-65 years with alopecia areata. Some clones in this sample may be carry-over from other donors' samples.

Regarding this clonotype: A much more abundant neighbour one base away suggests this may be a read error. Here the CDR3 reads CASSLAGGAINEQYF. The DNA for the CDR3 is TGCGCCAGCAGCTTGGCGGGCGGAGCAATCAACGAGCAGTACTTC. V gene TRBV5-1 combines with J gene TRBJ2-7; D is ambiguous. Trimming removed 0 bases at V and 5 bases at J, with 15 bases between. CDR1 and CDR2 (germline): SGHRS, YFSETQ. There are 15 residues in the CDR3.

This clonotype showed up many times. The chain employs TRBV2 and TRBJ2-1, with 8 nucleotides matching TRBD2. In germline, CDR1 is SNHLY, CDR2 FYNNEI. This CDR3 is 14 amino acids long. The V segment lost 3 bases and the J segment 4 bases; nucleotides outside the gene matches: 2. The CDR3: CASSEAGGYNEQFF. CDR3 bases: TGTGCCAGCAGTGAGGCGGGGGGTTACAATGAGCAGTTCTTC.

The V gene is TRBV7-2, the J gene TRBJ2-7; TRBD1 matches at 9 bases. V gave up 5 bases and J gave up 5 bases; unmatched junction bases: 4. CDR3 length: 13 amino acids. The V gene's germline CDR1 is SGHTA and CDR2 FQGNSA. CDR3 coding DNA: TGTGCCAGCAGCCCGGACAGGGGAAACGAGCAGTACTTC. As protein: CASSPDRGNEQYF.

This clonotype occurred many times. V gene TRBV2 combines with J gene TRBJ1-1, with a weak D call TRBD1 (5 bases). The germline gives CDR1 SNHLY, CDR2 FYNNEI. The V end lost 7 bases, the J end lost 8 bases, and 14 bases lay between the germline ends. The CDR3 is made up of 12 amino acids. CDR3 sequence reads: CASTTAGEEAFF. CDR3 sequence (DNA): TGTGCCAGCACCACTGCGGGGGAAGAAGCTTTCTTT.

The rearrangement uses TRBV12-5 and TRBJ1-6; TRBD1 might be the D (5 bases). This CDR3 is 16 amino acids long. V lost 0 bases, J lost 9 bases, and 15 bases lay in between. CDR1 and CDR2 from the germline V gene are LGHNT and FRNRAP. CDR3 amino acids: CASGLVLSQGISPLHF. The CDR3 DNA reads TGTGCTAGTGGTTTGGTACTTTCGCAGGGTATTTCACCCCTCCACTTT.

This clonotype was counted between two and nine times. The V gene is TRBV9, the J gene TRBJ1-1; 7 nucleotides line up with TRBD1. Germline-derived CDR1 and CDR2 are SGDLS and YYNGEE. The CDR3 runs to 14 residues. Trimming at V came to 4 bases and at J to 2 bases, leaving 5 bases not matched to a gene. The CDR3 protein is CASSIGTANTEAFF. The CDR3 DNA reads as TGTGCCAGCAGCATAGGGACAGCCAACACTGAAGCTTTCTTT.

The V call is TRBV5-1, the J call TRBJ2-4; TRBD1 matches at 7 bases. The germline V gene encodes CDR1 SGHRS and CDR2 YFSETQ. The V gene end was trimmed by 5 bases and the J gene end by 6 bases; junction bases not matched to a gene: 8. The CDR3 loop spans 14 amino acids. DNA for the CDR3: TGCGCCAGCAGGAAAAACAGGGGAATAAACATTCAGTACTTC. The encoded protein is CASRKNRGINIQYF.

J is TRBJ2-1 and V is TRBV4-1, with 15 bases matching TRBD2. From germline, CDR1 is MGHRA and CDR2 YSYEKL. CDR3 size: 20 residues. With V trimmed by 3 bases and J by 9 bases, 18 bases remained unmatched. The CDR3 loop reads CASSHPMGSGTSGGRGEQFF. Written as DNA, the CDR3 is TGCGCCAGCAGCCATCCAATGGGATCCGGGACTAGCGGGGGGCGAGGTGAGCAGTTCTTC.

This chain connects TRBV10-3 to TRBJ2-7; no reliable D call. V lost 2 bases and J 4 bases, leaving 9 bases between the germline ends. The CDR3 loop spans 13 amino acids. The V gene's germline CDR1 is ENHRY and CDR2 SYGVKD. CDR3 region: CAISENDRYEQYF. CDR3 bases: TGTGCCATCAGTGAGAACGACCGTTACGAGCAGTACTTC.

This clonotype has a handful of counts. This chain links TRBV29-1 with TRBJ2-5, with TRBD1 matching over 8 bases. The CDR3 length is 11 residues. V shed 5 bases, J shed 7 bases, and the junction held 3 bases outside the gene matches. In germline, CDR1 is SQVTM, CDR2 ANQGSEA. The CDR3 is CSVQQGGTQYF. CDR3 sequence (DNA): TGCAGCGTTCAACAGGGGGGGACCCAGTACTTC.

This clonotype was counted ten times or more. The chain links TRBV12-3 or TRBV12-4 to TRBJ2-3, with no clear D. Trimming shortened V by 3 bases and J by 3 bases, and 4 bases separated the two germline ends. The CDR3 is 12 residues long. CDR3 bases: TGTGCCAGCAGTTTCTCGACAGATACGCAGTATTTT. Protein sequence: CASSFSTDTQYF.

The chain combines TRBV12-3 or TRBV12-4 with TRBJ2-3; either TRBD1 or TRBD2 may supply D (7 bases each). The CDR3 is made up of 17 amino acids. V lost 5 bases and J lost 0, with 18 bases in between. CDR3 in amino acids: CASSLQGGPPSTDTQYF. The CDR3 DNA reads TGTGCCAGCAGTCTCCAGGGGGGGCCCCCTAGCACAGATACGCAGTATTTT.

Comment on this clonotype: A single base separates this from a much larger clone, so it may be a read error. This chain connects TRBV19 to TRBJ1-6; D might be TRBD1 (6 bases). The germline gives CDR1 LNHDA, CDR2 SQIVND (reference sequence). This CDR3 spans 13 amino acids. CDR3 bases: TGTGCAAAGGGGGGGGCGCGTAATTCACCCCTCCACTTT. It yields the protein CAKGGARNSPLHF.

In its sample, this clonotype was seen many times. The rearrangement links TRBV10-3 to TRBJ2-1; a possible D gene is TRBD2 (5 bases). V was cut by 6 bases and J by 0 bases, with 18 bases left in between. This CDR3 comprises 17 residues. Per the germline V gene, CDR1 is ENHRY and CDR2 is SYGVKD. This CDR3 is CAIRNPARGLSYNEQFF. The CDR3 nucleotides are TGTGCCATCAGGAACCCGGCGCGTGGACTCTCCTACAATGAGCAGTTCTTC.

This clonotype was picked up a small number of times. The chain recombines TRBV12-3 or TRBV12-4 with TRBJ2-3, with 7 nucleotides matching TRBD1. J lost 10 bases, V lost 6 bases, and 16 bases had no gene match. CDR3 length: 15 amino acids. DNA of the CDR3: TGTGCCAGCAGCTCGACTACCAGGGGGTTCTCCCCGCAGTATTTT. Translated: CASSSTTRGFSPQYF.

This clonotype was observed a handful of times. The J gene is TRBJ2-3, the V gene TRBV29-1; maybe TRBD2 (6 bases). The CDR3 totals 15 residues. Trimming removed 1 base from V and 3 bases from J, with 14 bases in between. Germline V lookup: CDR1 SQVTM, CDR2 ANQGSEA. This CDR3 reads CSVEAVSRGTDTQYF. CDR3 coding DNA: TGCAGCGTTGAAGCGGTATCACGGGGGACAGATACGCAGTATTTT.

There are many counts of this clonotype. The CDR3 DNA reads as TGTGCCAGCAGCCTCCCTGGCGGGTCCTACGAGCAGTACTTC. It codes for CASSLPGGSYEQYF. This chain joins TRBV13 and TRBJ2-7, with D possibly matching TRBD2 (5 bases). V lost 5 bases and J 1 base, leaving 12 bases between the germline ends. This CDR3 comprises 14 residues. Germline CDR1 and CDR2: PRHDT and FYEKMQ (reference sequence).

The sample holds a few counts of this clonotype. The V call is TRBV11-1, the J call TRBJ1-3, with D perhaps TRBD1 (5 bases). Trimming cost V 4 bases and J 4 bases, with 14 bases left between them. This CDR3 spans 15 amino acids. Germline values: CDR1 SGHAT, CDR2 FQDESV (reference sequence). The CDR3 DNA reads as TGTGCCAGCAGCTCTTGGGACGGCGACGGAAACACCATATATTTT. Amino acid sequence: CASSSWDGDGNTIYF.

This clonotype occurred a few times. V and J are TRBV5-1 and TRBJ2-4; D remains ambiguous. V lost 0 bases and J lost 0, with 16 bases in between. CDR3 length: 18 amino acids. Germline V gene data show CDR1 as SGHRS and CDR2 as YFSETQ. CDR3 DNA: TGCGCCAGCAGCTTGGCCCCGACATCTGGAGTAGCCAAAAACATTCAGTACTTC. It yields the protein CASSLAPTSGVAKNIQYF.

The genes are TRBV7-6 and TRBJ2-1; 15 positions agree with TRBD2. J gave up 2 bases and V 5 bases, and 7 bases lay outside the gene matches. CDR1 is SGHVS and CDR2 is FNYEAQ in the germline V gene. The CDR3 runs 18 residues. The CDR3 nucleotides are TGTGCCAGCAGCATGGGACTAGCGGGGGGACAAGCCTACAATGAGCAGTTCTTC. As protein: CASSMGLAGGQAYNEQFF.

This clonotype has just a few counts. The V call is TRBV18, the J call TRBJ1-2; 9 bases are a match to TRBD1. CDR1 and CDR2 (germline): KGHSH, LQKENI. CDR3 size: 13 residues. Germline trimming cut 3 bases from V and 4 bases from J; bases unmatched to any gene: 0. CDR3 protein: CASSPDRGYGYTF. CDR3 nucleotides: TGTGCCAGCTCACCGGACAGGGGCTATGGCTACACCTTC.

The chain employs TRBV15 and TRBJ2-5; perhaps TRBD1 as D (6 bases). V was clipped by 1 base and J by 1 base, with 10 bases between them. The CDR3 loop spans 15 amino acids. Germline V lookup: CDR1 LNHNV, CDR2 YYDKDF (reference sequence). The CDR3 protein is CATSRVEGGQETQYF. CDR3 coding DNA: TGTGCCACCAGCAGAGTAGAAGGGGGCCAAGAGACCCAGTACTTC.